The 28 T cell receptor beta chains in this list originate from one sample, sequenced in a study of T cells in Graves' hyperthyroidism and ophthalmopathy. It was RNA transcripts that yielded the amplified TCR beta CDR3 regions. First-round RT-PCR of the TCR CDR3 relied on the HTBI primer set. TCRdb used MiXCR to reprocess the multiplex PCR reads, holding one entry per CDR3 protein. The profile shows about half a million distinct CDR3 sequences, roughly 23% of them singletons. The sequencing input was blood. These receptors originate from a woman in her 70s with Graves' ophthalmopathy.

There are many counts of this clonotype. CDR3 DNA sequence: TGTGCCAGCAGTGAGGGCCGTTTGATGAACACTGAAGCTTTCTTT. It yields the protein CASSEGRLMNTEAFF. V is TRBV2 and J is TRBJ1-1; D is ambiguous. V was cut by 3 bases and J by 0 bases, with 11 bases left in between. From germline, CDR1 is SNHLY and CDR2 FYNNEI. The CDR3 has 15 residues.

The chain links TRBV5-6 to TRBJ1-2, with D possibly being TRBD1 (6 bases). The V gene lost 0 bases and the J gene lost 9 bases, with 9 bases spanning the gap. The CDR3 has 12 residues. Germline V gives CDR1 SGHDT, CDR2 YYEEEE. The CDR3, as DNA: TGTGCCAGCAGCTTGGGACAGGAAAGCTACACCTTC. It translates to CASSLGQESYTF.

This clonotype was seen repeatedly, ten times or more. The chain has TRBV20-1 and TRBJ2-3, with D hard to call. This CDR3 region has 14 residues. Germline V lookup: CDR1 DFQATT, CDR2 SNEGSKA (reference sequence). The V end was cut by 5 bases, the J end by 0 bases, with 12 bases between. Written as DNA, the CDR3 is TGCAGTGCTTACGGTTGGCGGAGCACAGATACGCAGTATTTT. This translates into CSAYGWRSTDTQYF.

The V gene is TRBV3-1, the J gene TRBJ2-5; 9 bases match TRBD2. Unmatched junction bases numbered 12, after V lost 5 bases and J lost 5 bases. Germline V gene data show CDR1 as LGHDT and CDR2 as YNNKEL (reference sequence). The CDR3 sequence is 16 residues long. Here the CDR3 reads CASSYLGLASGETQYF. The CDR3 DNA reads TGTGCCAGCAGCTACTTAGGACTAGCGTCTGGGGAGACCCAGTACTTC.

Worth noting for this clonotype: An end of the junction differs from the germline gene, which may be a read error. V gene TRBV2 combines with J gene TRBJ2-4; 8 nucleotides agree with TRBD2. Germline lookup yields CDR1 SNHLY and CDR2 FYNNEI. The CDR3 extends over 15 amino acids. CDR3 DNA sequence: TGTGCCAGCACCCTAAGCGGGAGTCCCAAAAACATTCGGTACTTC. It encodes CASTLSGSPKNIRYF.

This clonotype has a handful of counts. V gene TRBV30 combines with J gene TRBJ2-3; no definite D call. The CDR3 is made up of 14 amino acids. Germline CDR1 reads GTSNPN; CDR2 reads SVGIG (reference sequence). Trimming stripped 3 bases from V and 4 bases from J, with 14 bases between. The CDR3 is CAWSPGLGSDTQYF. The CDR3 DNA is TGTGCCTGGAGCCCGGGCTTAGGCTCAGATACGCAGTATTTT.

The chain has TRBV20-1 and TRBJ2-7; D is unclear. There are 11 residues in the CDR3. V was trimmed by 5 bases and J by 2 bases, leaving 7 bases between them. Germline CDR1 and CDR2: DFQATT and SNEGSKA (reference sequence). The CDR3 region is CSAYRAYEQYF. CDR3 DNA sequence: TGCAGTGCTTACCGGGCCTACGAGCAGTACTTC.

CDR3 sequence reads: CASSLGDSANTKAFF. In nucleotides, the CDR3 is TGTGCCAGCAGCTTAGGGGACAGTGCTAACACCAAAGCTTTCTTT. V usage is TRBV11-2 and J usage is TRBJ1-1; 7 nucleotides align to TRBD1. From germline, CDR1 is SGHAT and CDR2 FQNNGV. This CDR3 contains 15 residues. The J segment lost 9 bases and the V segment lost 1 base, leaving 11 bases of the junction unmatched. The full variable domain, with the rest looked up from reference TRBV11-2 and TRBJ1-1, is EAGVAQSPRYKIIEKRQSVAFWCNPISGHATLYWYQQILGQGPKLLIQFQNNGVVDDSQLPKDRFSAERLKGVDSTLKIQPAKLEDSAVYLCASSLGDSANTKAFFGQGTRLTVV.

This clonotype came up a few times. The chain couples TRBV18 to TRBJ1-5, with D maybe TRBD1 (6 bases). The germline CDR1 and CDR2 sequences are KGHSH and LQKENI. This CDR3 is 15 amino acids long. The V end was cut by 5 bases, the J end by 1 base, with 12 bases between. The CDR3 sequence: CASSEGGRSNQPQHF. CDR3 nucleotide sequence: TGTGCCAGCTCAGAGGGGGGCCGGAGCAATCAGCCCCAGCATTTT. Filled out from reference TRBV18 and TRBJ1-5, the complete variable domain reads NAGVMQNPRHLVRRRGQEARLRCSPMKGHSHVYWYRQLPEEGLKFMVYLQKENIIDESGMPKERFSAEFPKEGPSILRIQQVVRGDSAAYFCASSEGGRSNQPQHFGDGTRLSIL.

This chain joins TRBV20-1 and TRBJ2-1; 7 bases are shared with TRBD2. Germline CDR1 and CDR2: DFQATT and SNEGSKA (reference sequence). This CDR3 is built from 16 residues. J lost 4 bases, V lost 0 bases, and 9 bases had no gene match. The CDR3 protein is CSARDRAGVMYNEQFF. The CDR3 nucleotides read TGCAGTGCTAGAGATCGGGCGGGAGTAATGTACAATGAGCAGTTCTTC.

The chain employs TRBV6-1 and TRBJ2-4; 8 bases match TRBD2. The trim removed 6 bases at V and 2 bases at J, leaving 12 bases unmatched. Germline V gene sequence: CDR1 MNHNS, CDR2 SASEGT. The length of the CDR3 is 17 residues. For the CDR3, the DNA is TGTGCCAGCAGGACCATACTAGCGGAATATTCCAAAAACATTCAGTACTTC. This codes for CASRTILAEYSKNIQYF.

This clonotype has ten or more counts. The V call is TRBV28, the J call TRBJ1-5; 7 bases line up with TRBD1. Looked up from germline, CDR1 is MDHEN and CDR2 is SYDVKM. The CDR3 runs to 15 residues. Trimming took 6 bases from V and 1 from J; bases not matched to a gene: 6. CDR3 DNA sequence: TGTGCCAGCAGCCTTACAGGGGTGAGCAATCAGCCCCAGCATTTT. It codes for CASSLTGVSNQPQHF.

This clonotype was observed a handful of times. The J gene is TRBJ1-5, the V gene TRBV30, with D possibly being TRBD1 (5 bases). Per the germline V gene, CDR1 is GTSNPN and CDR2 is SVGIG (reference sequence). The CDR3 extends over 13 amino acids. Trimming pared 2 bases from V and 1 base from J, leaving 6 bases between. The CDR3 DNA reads TGTGCCTGGAGTCGGGACAGCAATCAGCCCCAGCATTTT. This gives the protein CAWSRDSNQPQHF.

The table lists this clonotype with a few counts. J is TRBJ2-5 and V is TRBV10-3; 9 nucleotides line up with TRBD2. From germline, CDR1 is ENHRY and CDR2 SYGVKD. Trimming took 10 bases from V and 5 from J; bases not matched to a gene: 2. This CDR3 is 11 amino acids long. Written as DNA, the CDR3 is TGTGCCACCACTAGCGGGGAGACCCAGTACTTC. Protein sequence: CATTSGETQYF.

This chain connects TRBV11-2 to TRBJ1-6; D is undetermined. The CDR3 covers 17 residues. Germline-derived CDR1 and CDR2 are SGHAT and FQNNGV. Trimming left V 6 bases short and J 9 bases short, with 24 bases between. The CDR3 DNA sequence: TGTGCCAGCAGGGGAGTTAGGAGTACAGAAAAGATTTCACCCCTCCACTTT. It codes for CASRGVRSTEKISPLHF.

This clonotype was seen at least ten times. The CDR3 DNA is TGTGCCAGCAGCTTAGGACAGGGGAGTGTCGGCACAGATACGCAGTATTTT. Residues: CASSLGQGSVGTDTQYF. The chain is built from TRBV7-3 and TRBJ2-3; 9 nucleotides match TRBD1. The junction had 7 bases not matched to a gene; V was cut back by 2 bases and J by 1 base. CDR1 and CDR2 (germline): SGHTA, FQGTGA. This CDR3 has 17 amino acids.

In nucleotides, the CDR3 is TGTGCCTGGTCCTCGGGGCGGGATGATTCACCCCTCCACTTT. Protein: CAWSSGRDDSPLHF. The genes are TRBV30 and TRBJ1-6, with D possibly matching TRBD1 (5 bases). The V and J ends lost 5 bases and 8 bases respectively, with 16 bases between them. CDR1 is GTSNPN, CDR2 SVGIG, per germline (reference sequence). This CDR3 comprises 14 residues. The full variable domain, its missing parts supplied by reference TRBV30 and TRBJ1-6, is SQTIHQWPATLVQPVGSPLSLECTVEGTSNPNLYWYRQAAGRGLQLLFYSVGIGQISSEVPQNLSASRPQDRQFILSSKKLLLSDSGFYLCAWSSGRDDSPLHFGNGTRLTVT.

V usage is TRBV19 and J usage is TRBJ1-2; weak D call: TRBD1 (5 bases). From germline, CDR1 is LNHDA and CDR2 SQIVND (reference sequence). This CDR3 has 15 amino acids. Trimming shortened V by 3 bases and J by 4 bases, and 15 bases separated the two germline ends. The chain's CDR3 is CASSIRDPLGYGYTF. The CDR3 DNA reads TGTGCCAGTAGTATTCGGGACCCTCTAGGCTATGGCTACACCTTC.

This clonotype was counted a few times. CDR3 in amino acids: CASRSGRPEAFF. CDR3 DNA: TGTGCCAGCCGTTCCGGGAGGCCTGAAGCTTTCTTT. The V and J genes are TRBV6-1 and TRBJ1-1; D not certain. Per the germline V gene, CDR1 is MNHNS and CDR2 is SASEGT. The CDR3 runs to 12 residues. Trimming pared 8 bases from V and 6 bases from J, leaving 13 bases between.

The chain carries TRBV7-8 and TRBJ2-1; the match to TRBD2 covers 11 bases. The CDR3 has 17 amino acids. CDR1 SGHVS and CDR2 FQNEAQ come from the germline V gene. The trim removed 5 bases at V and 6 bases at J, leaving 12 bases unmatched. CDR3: CASSPLRGLAEINEQFF. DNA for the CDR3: TGTGCCAGCAGCCCCCTCCGGGGACTAGCGGAAATCAATGAGCAGTTCTTC.

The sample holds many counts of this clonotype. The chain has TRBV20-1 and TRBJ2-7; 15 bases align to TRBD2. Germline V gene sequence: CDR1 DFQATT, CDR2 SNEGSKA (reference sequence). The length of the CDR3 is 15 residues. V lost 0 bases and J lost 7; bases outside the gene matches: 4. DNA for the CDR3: TGCAGTGCTAGAGATCCGGGACTAGCGGGAGGTGAGCAGTACTTC. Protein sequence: CSARDPGLAGGEQYF.

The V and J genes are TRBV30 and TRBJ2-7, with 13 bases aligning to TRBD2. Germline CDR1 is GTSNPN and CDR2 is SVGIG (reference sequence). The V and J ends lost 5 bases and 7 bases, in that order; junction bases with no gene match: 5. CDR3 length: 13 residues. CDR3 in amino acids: CAWRTSGSSEQYF. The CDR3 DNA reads TGTGCCTGGCGGACTAGCGGGAGTTCGGAGCAGTACTTC.

CDR3 sequence: CASSSRYRGQQTQYF. The CDR3 DNA reads TGTGCCAGCAGCTCTAGGTACAGGGGTCAGCAGACCCAGTACTTC. The J gene is TRBJ2-5, the V gene TRBV7-6; TRBD1 matches at 7 bases. CDR1 SGHVS and CDR2 FNYEAQ come from the germline V gene. This CDR3 has 15 residues. V trimming: 4 bases; J trimming: 6 bases; junction bases outside the gene matches: 11. The full variable domain, completed using reference TRBV7-6 and TRBJ2-5, is GAGVSQSPRYKVTKRGQDVALRCDPISGHVSLYWYRQALGQGPEFLTYFNYEAQQDKSGLPNDRFSAERPEGSISTLTIQRTEQRDSAMYRCASSSRYRGQQTQYFGPGTRLLVL.

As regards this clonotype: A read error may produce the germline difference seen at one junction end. CDR3 protein: CASSLSTGVPSGEQYF. DNA of the CDR3: TGCGCCAGCAGCCTAAGTACAGGGGTTCCGTCGGGCGAGCAGTACTTC. The chain carries TRBV28 and TRBJ2-7; TRBD1 matches at 7 bases. The CDR3 loop spans 16 amino acids. Germline V lookup: CDR1 MDHEN, CDR2 SYDVKM.

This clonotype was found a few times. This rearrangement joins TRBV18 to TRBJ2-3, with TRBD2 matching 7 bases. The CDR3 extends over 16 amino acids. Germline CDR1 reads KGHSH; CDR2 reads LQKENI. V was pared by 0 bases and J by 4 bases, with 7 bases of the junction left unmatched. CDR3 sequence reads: CASSPPLGEGADTQYF. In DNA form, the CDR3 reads TGTGCCAGCTCACCACCGTTGGGGGAGGGCGCAGATACGCAGTATTTT.

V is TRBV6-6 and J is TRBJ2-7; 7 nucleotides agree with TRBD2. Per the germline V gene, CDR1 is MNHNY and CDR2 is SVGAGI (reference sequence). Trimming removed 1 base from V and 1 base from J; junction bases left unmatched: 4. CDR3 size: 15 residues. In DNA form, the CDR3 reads TGTGCCAGCAGTTACTTATCTAGCGGTTCCTACGAGCAGTACTTC. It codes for CASSYLSSGSYEQYF.

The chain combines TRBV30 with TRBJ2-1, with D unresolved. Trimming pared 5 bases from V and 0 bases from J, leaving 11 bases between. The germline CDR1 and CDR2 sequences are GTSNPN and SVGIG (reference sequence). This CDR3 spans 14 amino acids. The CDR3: CAWAPDNSYNEQFF. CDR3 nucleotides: TGTGCCTGGGCTCCAGATAACTCCTACAATGAGCAGTTCTTC.

CDR3 coding DNA: TGTGCCAGCAGCCCCGGTTTGGCGATAAGGGGGGCAGATACGCAGTATTTT. Encoded protein: CASSPGLAIRGADTQYF. The rearrangement uses TRBV7-2 and TRBJ2-3, with D possibly called TRBD1 or TRBD2 (6 bases each). Per germline, CDR1 SGHTA and CDR2 FQGNSA. This CDR3 spans 17 amino acids. The V end was cut by 5 bases, the J end by 4 bases, with 22 bases between.